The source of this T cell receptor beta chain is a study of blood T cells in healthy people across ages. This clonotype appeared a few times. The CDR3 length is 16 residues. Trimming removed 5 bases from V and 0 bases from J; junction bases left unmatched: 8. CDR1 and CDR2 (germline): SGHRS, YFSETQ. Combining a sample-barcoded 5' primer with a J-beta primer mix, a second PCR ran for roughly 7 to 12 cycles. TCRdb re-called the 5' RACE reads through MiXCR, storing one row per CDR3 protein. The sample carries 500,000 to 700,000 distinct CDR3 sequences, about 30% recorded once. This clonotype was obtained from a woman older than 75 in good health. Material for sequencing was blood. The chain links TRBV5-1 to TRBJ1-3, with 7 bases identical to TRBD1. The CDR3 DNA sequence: TGCGCCAGCAGTTACGACGGACAGGCCTCTGGAAACACCATATATTTT. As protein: CASSYDGQASGNTIYF.